Presented here are 28 T cell receptor beta chains from one specimen sequenced in a study of tumor and adjacent non-tumor tissue in lung cancer. This sample's RNA came from whole unsorted tissue. TCRbeta libraries were built with three rounds of nested PCR, modified from ARM-PCR. Each CDR3 protein gets one entry after TCRdb re-called the multiplex PCR reads with MiXCR. The sample holds about 200,000 distinct CDR3 sequences, less than 80% seen once. Sequencing used lung tumor tissue. Every receptor here comes from a man aged 60-69 years with non-small cell lung cancer.

This clonotype was detected many times. This chain connects TRBV12-3 or TRBV12-4 to TRBJ2-5; unclear D gene. The V gene lost 6 bases and the J gene lost 4 bases, with 15 bases spanning the gap. The CDR3 is 14 amino acids. This chain's CDR3 is CASRPNSRIETQYF. The CDR3, as DNA: TGTGCCAGCAGGCCCAACAGCCGTATAGAGACCCAGTACTTC.

As regards this clonotype: Sequence at one end of the junction differs from germline and may be a read error. The gene calls are TRBV4-1 and TRBJ2-7; tentative D call: TRBD2 (6 bases). CDR1 is MGHRA, CDR2 YSYEKL, per germline. The CDR3 consists of 13 residues. DNA of the CDR3: TGCGCCAGCATTCGAGGGGAGGCCTACGAGCGGTACTTC. Translated, it gives CASIRGEAYERYF.

Regarding this clonotype: Relative to the germline gene, one junction end is altered; a read error may explain this. The rearrangement joins TRBV11-1 to TRBJ2-7; 7 nucleotides agree with TRBD2. Germline values: CDR1 SGHAT, CDR2 FQDESV (reference sequence). The CDR3 runs to 14 residues. The DNA of the CDR3 is TGTGCCATCAGCTCCGGGGGGAGCTCCTACGAGCAGTACTTC. Protein: CAISSGGSSYEQYF.

Concerning this clonotype: A much larger clone sits a single nucleotide away, making a read error possible. Lacking the conserved final phenylalanine or tryptophan, this CDR3 likely reflects a read error. The chain combines TRBV28 with TRBJ1-5; 10 positions agree with TRBD1. Germline values: CDR1 MDHEN, CDR2 SYDVKM. V trimming: 4 bases; J trimming: 3 bases; junction bases outside the gene matches: 6. The CDR3 contains 16 residues. The CDR3 reads CASSSWTGGYNQPQHS. CDR3 nucleotide sequence: TGTGCCAGCAGTTCGTGGACAGGGGGTTACAATCAGCCCCAGCATTCT.

A remark on this clonotype: Given the absence of the conserved phenylalanine or tryptophan at the CDR3 end, a read error is likely. It is unclear where the CDR3 begins or ends on the DNA, so no DNA is shown, and the CDR3 is as TCRdb lists it. The CDR3: CASRPGGGYSNQPKHL. The gene calls are TRBV6-1 and TRBJ1-5. Germline CDR1 is MNHNS and CDR2 is SASEGT. The CDR3 spans 16 residues, counting both ends.

The sample holds one count of this clonotype. V usage is TRBV10-1 and J usage is TRBJ2-2, with 10 positions matching TRBD2. The junction had 5 bases not matched to a gene; V was cut back by 6 bases and J by 4 bases. From germline, CDR1 is WNHNN and CDR2 SYGVQD (reference sequence). The CDR3 consists of 15 residues. CDR3 amino acids: CASSGTSVITGELFF. In DNA form, the CDR3 reads TGCGCCAGCAGCGGGACTAGCGTAATCACCGGGGAGCTGTTTTTT.

The V call is TRBV20-1, the J call TRBJ2-7, with D unresolved. The V gene's germline CDR1 is DFQATT and CDR2 SNEGSKA (reference sequence). This CDR3 spans 13 amino acids. Deletions cut 1 base from V and 6 bases from J, with 13 bases between. The CDR3 coding sequence is TGCAGTGCTAGAGCCACCCAGTTCTCCGAGCAGTACTTC. It is translated as CSARATQFSEQYF.

To note about this clonotype: At one end the junction does not follow the germline gene, possibly because of a read error. V usage is TRBV4-2 and J usage is TRBJ2-7; no definite D call. Germline CDR1 LGHNA, CDR2 YNFKEQ. This CDR3 is built from 16 residues. CDR3 loop: CASNQDLPRYLLEQYF. The CDR3 DNA reads as TGTGCCAGCAACCAAGATTTGCCTAGATATCTTCTCGAGCAGTACTTC.

This clonotype was seen a single time. This may be a read error, as it is one base from a much larger clone. This sequence joins TRBV6-5 and TRBJ1-1; a possible D gene is TRBD1 (5 bases). Trimming cost V 6 bases and J 8 bases, with 13 bases left between them. The CDR3 runs to 12 residues. From germline, CDR1 is MNHEY and CDR2 SVGAGI. The chain's CDR3 is CASRTLGEEAFF. CDR3 DNA: TGTGCCAGCAGGACCTTGGGGGAGGAAGCTTTCTTT.

This chain connects TRBV6-6 to TRBJ2-2; 10 bases agree with TRBD2. After removal of 9 bases from V and 1 base from J, the junction contained 2 bases not matched to a gene. CDR3 length: 14 residues. CDR1 MNHNY and CDR2 SVGAGI come from the germline V gene (reference sequence). Here the CDR3 DNA reads TGTGCCAGTCGGACTAGCGGGAACACCGGGGAGCTGTTTTTT. It translates to CASRTSGNTGELFF.

The rearrangement uses TRBV11-3 and TRBJ2-7, with a possible D match to TRBD1 (5 bases). The CDR3 runs to 16 residues. V dropped 2 bases and J dropped 4 bases, with 18 bases sitting between them. Germline lookup yields CDR1 SGHNT and CDR2 YENEEA. The CDR3 nucleotides read TGTGCCAGCAGCTTAAGCCGGCGCAGGGTCGGTTACGAGCAGTACTTC. Its translation is CASSLSRRRVGYEQYF.

V gene TRBV20-1 combines with J gene TRBJ2-7, with no clear D. The CDR3 extends over 11 amino acids. The V end lost 8 bases, the J end lost 4 bases, and 12 bases lay between the germline ends. Per germline, CDR1 DFQATT and CDR2 SNEGSKA (reference sequence). The CDR3 here is CSSKRDYEQYF. The CDR3 DNA reads as TGCAGTTCTAAAAGGGATTACGAGCAGTACTTC.

Comment on this clonotype: At one boundary the junction diverges from the germline segment, which might be a read error. This sequence joins TRBV20-1 and TRBJ2-5, with TRBD2 as a possible D gene (5 bases). The CDR3 is made up of 16 amino acids. CDR1 and CDR2 from the germline V gene are DFQATT and SNEGSKA (reference sequence). The CDR3 loop reads CNARDLQTTRQETQYF. The CDR3 region has the DNA TGCAATGCTAGAGATCTTCAGACTACCCGCCAAGAGACCCAGTACTTC.

The rearrangement joins TRBV11-2 to TRBJ2-4, with 7 bases aligning to TRBD2. The CDR3 is 18 residues long. Germline trimming cut 5 bases from V and 4 bases from J; bases unmatched to any gene: 17. Germline V gene lookup returns CDR1 SGHAT and CDR2 FQNNGV. The DNA of the CDR3 is TGTGCCAGCAGCGCTATATTCCCCGGCGCTAGCGGAAAAAACATTCAGTACTTC. This translates into CASSAIFPGASGKNIQYF.

With regard to this clonotype: Likely a read error: the CDR3 ends without its conserved phenylalanine or tryptophan. J is TRBJ2-3 and V is TRBV5-4, with 8 bases that match TRBD2. The germline CDR1 and CDR2 sequences are SGHNT and YYREEE (reference sequence). This CDR3 region has 13 residues. The CDR3 reads CTGKTGGTDTQYL. The CDR3 DNA follows: TGTACCGGGAAGACGGGGGGGACAGATACGCAGTATTTA.

In regard to this clonotype: Sequence at one end of the junction differs from germline and may be a read error. V is TRBV29-1 and J is TRBJ2-1; perhaps TRBD2 as D (7 bases). The germline V gene encodes CDR1 SQVTM and CDR2 ANQGSEA. This CDR3 region has 14 residues. The CDR3 here is CSAMGGLTYNEQLF. In nucleotides, the CDR3 is TGCAGCGCTATGGGGGGGCTGACATACAATGAACAGCTCTTC.

A note on this clonotype: With a much larger clone just one base away, this may be a read error. The CDR3 does not end in the conserved phenylalanine or tryptophan, so this is likely a read error. No DNA is shown, since the ends of the CDR3 on it are uncertain; the CDR3 is the one TCRdb lists. The V and J genes are TRBV11-1 and TRBJ1-1; no DNA check was done on the table's D call, TRBD1. In germline, CDR1 is SGHAT, CDR2 FQDESV (reference sequence). The CDR3 adds up to 13 amino acids, both ends counted. The CDR3 sequence is CASTRDRQTEASL.

Worth noting for this clonotype: A read error may explain this, as a much larger clone is one base away. The V call is TRBV29-1, the J call TRBJ2-7; possibly TRBD2 for D (5 bases). This CDR3 is 13 amino acids long. CDR1 is SQVTM, CDR2 ANQGSEA, per germline. CDR3 amino acids: CSVVSGSPYKQYF. CDR3 coding DNA: TGCAGCGTTGTCTCGGGGAGCCCCTACAAGCAGTACTTC.

The V and J genes are TRBV5-1 and TRBJ2-2, with a possible D match to TRBD2 (6 bases). The CDR3 consists of 14 residues. Trimming shortened V by 9 bases and J by 6 bases, and 18 bases separated the two germline ends. CDR1 is SGHRS, CDR2 YFSETQ, per germline. The CDR3 spells CATRPGGEAGELFF. CDR3 nucleotides: TGCGCCACCCGACCCGGGGGTGAGGCCGGGGAGCTGTTTTTT.

The gene calls are TRBV6-5 and TRBJ2-5, with D unresolved. Germline CDR1 is MNHEY and CDR2 is SVGAGI. The CDR3 totals 13 residues. Trimming pared 5 bases from V and 5 bases from J, leaving 12 bases between. The CDR3 DNA reads TGTGCCAGCAGTAACCAAGGGTCCGAGACCCAGTACTTC. Translated, it gives CASSNQGSETQYF.

This clonotype was recorded many times. The chain recombines TRBV6-5 with TRBJ1-3; D may be TRBD1 (5 bases). This CDR3 contains 14 residues. CDR1 is MNHEY, CDR2 SVGAGI, per germline. The germline V and J ends were trimmed by 10 bases and 0 bases, with 13 bases remaining between them. The DNA for the CDR3 is TGTGCCACCAGGGACCGACTCTCTGGAAACACCATATATTTT. Amino acids: CATRDRLSGNTIYF.

A note on this clonotype: One end of the junction fails to match germline, which may point to a read error. CDR3 coding DNA: TGCAGTGCTAGAGATGGTGGTAGCGGGACTTGGGGCACCGGGGAACTGTTTTTT. Translation: CSARDGGSGTWGTGELFF. The chain combines TRBV20-1 with TRBJ2-2; 8 bases line up with TRBD2. This CDR3 is 18 amino acids long. Germline V lookup: CDR1 DFQATT, CDR2 SNEGSKA (reference sequence).

This clonotype has more than one count but fewer than ten. The V call is TRBV20-1, the J call TRBJ2-1; possibly TRBD2 for D (5 bases). This CDR3 has 15 amino acids. CDR1 DFQATT and CDR2 SNEGSKA come from the germline V gene (reference sequence). Trimming shortened V by 0 bases and J by 8 bases, and 17 bases separated the two germline ends. DNA for the CDR3: TGCAGTGCTAGAGATTCGGGAAAAGGATTCGATGAGCAGTTCTTC. This encodes CSARDSGKGFDEQFF.

Notes on this clonotype: Given a much more abundant clone one base away, this may be a read error. No conserved phenylalanine or tryptophan ends this CDR3, so it is likely a read error. The limits of the CDR3 on the DNA are not certain, so only TCRdb's listed CDR3 is given. The chain carries TRBV29-1 and TRBJ2-3; the table names TRBD2, a call not compared with the DNA. The CDR3 has 12 residues if both end residues are counted. Germline values: CDR1 SQVTM, CDR2 ANQGSEA. The CDR3 sequence: CSVDPSGKEKYL.

As regards this clonotype: Being one base from a much bigger clone, this may be a read error. This chain links TRBV4-2 with TRBJ1-1, with 9 bases lining up with TRBD1. The CDR3 is made up of 13 amino acids. V shed 6 bases and J 5 bases; nucleotides not matched to a gene: 4. CDR1 and CDR2 (germline): LGHNA, YNFKEQ. CDR3 residues: CASRGQGHTEAFF. The CDR3 DNA reads as TGTGCCAGCAGAGGACAGGGGCATACTGAAGCTTTCTTT.

Turning to this clonotype: Its ends do not fully match the called genes, so a read error is possible. This sequence joins TRBV12-3 or TRBV12-4 and TRBJ2-5; the match to TRBD1 covers 8 bases. The CDR3 runs to 15 residues. The CDR3 coding sequence is TGTGCCAGCACCCCGGCCGGGACAGGAGATGAGACCAAGTACTTC. This encodes CASTPAGTGDETKYF.

A remark on this clonotype: A much bigger clone sits one base away, suggesting this may be a read error. This chain uses TRBV20-1 with TRBJ2-1; D possibly corresponds to TRBD2 (5 bases). The CDR3 covers 11 residues. The germline V gene encodes CDR1 DFQATT and CDR2 SNEGSKA (reference sequence). The CDR3 sequence: CSPRLRNEQFF. The CDR3 DNA is TGCAGTCCTAGACTAAGAAATGAGCAGTTCTTC.

The chain recombines TRBV28 with TRBJ1-1, with no clear D. Trimming removed 10 bases at V and 1 base at J, with 16 bases between. The CDR3 totals 14 residues. The V gene's germline CDR1 is MDHEN and CDR2 SYDVKM. The CDR3 reads CANNEILRNTEAFF. CDR3 in DNA: TGTGCCAACAATGAGATCCTTAGGAACACTGAAGCTTTCTTT.